A single sample gave rise to the 4 T cell receptor beta chains below, sequenced in a study of blood T cell repertoires in COVID-19. Data came from immunoSEQ multiplex PCR; TCRdb stores just in-frame clones and leaves some out. The sample has approximately 250,000 clones; 70% to 90% are singletons. The specimen was peripheral blood. All receptors derive from a woman aged 60-70 years with active or convalescent COVID-19.

The chain uses TRBV6-5 and TRBJ1-6; maybe TRBD1 (5 bases). Trimming removed 7 bases from V and 7 bases from J, with 17 bases in between. This CDR3 is built from 15 residues. In germline, CDR1 is MNHEY, CDR2 SVGAGI. DNA for the CDR3: TGTGCCAGCATTGCAGGGAATATTGAAAATTCACCCCTCCACTTT. Its translation: CASIAGNIENSPLHF.

This clone showed up just once. CDR3 residues: CASKIDRGNYNEQFF. In DNA form, the CDR3 reads TGTGCCAGTAAAATCGACAGGGGAAACTACAATGAGCAGTTCTTC. J is TRBJ2-1 and V is TRBV19, with 8 bases that match TRBD1. The CDR3 totals 15 residues. J gave up 3 bases and V 7 bases, and 8 bases lay outside the gene matches. From germline, CDR1 is LNHDA and CDR2 SQIVND (reference sequence).

Regarding this clone: One end of the junction fails to match germline, which may point to a read error. The chain links TRBV7-7 to TRBJ2-3; the match to TRBD2 covers 7 bases. The CDR3 has 21 residues. From germline, CDR1 is SSHAT and CDR2 FNYEAQ (reference sequence). DNA for the CDR3: TGTGCTAGCAGCTTAAAGCCAGCGGGGCCCACAGAGGTCACCGGCACAGATACGCAGTATTTT. Translating it yields CASSLKPAGPTEVTGTDTQYF.

V usage is TRBV20-1 and J usage is TRBJ2-5; D is unresolved. Germline assignment: CDR1 DFQATT and CDR2 SNEGSKA (reference sequence). The CDR3 spans 11 residues. V lost 5 bases and J 5 bases, leaving 9 bases between the germline ends. In nucleotides, the CDR3 is TGCAGTGCTGAAGTACTCGAGACCCAGTACTTC. This translates into CSAEVLETQYF.